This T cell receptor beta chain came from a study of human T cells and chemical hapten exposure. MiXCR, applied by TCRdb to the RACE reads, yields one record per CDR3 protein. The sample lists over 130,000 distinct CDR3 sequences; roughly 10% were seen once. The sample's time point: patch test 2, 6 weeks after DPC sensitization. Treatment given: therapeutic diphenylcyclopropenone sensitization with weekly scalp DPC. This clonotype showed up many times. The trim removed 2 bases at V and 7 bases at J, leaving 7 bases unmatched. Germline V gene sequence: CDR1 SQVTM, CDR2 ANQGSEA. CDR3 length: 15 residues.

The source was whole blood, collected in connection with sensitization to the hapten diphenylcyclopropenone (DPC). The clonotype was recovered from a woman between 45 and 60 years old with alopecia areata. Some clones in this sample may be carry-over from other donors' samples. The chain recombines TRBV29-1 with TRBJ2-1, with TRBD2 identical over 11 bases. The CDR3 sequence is CSVEHLAGGGNEQFF. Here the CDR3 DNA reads TGCAGCGTTGAACATCTAGCGGGAGGAGGAAATGAGCAGTTCTTC.